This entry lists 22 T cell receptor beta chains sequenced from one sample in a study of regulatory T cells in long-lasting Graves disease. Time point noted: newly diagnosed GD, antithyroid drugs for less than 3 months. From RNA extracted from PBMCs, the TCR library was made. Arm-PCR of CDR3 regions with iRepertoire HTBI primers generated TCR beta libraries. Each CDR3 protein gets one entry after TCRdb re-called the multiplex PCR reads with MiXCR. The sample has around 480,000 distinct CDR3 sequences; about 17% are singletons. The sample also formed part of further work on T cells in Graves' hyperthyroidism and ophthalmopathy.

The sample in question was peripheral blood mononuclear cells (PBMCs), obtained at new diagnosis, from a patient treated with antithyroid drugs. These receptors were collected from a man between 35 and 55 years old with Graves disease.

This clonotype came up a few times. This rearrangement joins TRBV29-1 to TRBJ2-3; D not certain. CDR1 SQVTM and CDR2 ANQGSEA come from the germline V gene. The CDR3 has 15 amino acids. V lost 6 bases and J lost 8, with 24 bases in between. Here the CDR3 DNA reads TGCAGCGTCCTGCCCTTGGGCCGAATTGACCTTACGCAGTATTTT. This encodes CSVLPLGRIDLTQYF.

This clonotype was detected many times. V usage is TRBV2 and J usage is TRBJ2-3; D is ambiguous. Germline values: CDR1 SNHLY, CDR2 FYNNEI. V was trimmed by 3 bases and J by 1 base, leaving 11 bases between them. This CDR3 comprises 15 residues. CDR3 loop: CASSDVSTGTDTQYF. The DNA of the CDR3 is TGTGCCAGCAGTGACGTCTCCACCGGCACAGATACGCAGTATTTT.

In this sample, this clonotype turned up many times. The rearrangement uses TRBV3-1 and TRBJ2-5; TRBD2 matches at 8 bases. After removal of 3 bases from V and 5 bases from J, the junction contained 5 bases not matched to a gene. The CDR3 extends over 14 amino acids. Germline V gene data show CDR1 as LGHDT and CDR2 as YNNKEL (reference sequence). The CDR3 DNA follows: TGTGCCAGCAGCCAGGGACTAGTCTCTGAGACCCAGTACTTC. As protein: CASSQGLVSETQYF.

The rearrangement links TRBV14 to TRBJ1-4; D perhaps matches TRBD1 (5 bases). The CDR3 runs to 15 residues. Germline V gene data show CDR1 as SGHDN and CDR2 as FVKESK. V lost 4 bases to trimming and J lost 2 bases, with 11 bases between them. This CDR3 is CASSRPGSTNEKLFF. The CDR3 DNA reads TGTGCCAGCAGCCGCCCAGGGAGCACTAATGAAAAACTGTTTTTT.

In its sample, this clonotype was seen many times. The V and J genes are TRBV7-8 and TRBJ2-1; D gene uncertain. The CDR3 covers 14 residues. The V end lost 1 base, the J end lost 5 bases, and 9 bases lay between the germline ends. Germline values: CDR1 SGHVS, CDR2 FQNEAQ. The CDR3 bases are TGTGCCAGCAGCTTAGTGCGGCCAAACAATGAGCAGTTCTTC. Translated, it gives CASSLVRPNNEQFF.

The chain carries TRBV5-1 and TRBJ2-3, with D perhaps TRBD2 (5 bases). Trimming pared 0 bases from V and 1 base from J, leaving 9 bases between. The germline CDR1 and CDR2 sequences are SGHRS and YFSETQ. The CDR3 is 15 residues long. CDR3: CASSLATRGTDTQYF. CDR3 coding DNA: TGCGCCAGCAGCTTGGCAACGAGGGGCACAGATACGCAGTATTTT.

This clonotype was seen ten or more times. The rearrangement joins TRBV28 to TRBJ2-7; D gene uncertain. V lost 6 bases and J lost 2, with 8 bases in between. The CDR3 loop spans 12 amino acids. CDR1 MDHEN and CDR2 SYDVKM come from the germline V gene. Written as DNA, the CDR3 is TGTGCCAGCAGGCAGGTGGCCTACGAGCAGTACTTC. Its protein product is CASRQVAYEQYF.

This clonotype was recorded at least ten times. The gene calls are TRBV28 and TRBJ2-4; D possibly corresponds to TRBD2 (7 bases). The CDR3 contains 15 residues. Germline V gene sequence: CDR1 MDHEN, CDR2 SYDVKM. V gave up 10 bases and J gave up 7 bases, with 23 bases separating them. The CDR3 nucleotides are TGTGCCACCAAATTTGGGGGGGGCCGAGGGAACATTCAGTACTTC. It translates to CATKFGGGRGNIQYF. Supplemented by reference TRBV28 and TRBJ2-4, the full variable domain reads DVKVTQSSRYLVKRTGEKVFLECVQDMDHENMFWYRQDPGLGLRLIYFSYDVKMKEKGDIPEGYSVSREKKERFSLILESASTNQTSMYLCATKFGGGRGNIQYFGAGTRLSVL.

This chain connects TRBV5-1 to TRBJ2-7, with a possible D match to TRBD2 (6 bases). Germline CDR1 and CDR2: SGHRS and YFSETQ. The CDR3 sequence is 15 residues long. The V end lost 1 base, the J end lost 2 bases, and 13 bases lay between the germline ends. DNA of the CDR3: TGCGCCAGCAGCTTGAGTAGTAGCGGAACCTACGAGCAGTACTTC. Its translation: CASSLSSSGTYEQYF.

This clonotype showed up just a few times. CDR3 bases: TGTGCCAGCAGTACGGCCAGGGGGGTCCCCCTCAATGAGCAGTTCTTC. This gives the protein CASSTARGVPLNEQFF. The J gene is TRBJ2-1, the V gene TRBV6-2 or TRBV6-3, with D possibly matching TRBD1 (7 bases). The CDR3 is made up of 16 amino acids. V shed 5 bases and J shed 6 bases, with 20 bases lying between them. CDR1 is MNHEY and CDR2 is SVGEGT in the germline V gene.

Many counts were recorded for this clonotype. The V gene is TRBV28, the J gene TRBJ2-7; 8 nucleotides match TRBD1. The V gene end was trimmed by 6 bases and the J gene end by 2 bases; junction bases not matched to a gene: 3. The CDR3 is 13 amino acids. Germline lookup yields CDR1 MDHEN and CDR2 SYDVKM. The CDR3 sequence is CASRSGGPYEQYF. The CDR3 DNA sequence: TGTGCCAGCAGATCAGGGGGCCCCTACGAGCAGTACTTC.

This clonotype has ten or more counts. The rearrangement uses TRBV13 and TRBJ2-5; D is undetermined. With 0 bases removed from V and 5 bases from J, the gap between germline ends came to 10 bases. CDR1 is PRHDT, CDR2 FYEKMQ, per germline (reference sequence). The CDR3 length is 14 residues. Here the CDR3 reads CASSLGVARETQYF. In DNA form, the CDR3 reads TGTGCCAGCAGCTTAGGTGTTGCGCGGGAGACCCAGTACTTC.

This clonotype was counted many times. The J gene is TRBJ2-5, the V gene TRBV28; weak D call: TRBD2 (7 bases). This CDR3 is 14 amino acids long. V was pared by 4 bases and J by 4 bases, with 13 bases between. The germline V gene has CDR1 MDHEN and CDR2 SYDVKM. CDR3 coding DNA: TGTGCCAGCAGTTCTCCTAGGGGGGGAGAGACCCAGTACTTC. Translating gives CASSSPRGGETQYF.

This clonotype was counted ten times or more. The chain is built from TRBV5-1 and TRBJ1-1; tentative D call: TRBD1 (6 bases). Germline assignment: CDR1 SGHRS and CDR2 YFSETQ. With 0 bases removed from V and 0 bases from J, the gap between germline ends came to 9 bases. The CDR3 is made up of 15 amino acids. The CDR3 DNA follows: TGCGCCAGCAGCTTGGCCTCAGGGGTGAACACTGAAGCTTTCTTT. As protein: CASSLASGVNTEAFF.

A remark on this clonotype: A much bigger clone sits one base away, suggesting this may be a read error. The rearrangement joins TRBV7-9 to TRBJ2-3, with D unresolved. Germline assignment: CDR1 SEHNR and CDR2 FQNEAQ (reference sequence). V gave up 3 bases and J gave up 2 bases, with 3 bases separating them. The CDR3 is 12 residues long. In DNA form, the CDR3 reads TGTGCCAGCAGCTTTGACACAGATACGCAGTATTTT. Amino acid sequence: CASSFDTDTQYF.

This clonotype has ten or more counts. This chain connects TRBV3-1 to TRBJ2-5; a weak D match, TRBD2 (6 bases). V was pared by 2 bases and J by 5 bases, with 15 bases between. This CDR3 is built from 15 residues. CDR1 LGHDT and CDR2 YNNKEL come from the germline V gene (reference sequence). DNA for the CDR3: TGTGCCAGCAGCCAATTCGGCGGGATAGGTGAGACCCAGTACTTC. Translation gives CASSQFGGIGETQYF.

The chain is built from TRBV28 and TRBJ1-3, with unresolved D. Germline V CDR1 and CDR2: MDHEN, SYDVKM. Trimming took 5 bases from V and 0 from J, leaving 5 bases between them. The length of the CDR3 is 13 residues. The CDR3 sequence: CASSVPSGNTIYF. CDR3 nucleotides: TGTGCCAGCAGTGTTCCCTCTGGAAACACCATATATTTT.

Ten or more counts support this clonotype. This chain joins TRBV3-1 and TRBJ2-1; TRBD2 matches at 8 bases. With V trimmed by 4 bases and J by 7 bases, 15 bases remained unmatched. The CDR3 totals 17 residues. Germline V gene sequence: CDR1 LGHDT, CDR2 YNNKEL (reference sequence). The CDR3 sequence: CASSPLQGAGVENEQFF. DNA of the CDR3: TGTGCCAGCAGCCCCCTCCAGGGAGCGGGAGTGGAGAATGAGCAGTTCTTC.

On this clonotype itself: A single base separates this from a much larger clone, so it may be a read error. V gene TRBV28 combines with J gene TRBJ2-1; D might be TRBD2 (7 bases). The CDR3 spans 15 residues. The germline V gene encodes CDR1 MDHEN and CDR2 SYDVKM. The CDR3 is CASTRGGRASNEQLF. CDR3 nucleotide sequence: TGTGCCAGCACGCGAGGGGGGAGGGCTTCTAATGAGCAGCTCTTC.

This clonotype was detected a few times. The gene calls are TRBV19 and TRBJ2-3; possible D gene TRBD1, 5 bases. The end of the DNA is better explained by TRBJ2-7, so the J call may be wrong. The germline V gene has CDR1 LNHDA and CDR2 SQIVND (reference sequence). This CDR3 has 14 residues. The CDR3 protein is CASSNKQVAYEQYF. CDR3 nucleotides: TGTGCCAGTAGTAACAAACAGGTGGCCTACGAGCAGTACTTC.

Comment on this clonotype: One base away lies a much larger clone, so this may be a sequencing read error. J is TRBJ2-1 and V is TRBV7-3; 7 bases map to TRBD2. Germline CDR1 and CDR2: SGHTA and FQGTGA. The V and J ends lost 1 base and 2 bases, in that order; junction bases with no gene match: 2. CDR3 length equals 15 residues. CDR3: CASSLSGSPYNEQFF. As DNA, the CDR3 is TGTGCCAGCAGCTTAAGCGGGAGCCCCTACAATGAGCAGTTCTTC.

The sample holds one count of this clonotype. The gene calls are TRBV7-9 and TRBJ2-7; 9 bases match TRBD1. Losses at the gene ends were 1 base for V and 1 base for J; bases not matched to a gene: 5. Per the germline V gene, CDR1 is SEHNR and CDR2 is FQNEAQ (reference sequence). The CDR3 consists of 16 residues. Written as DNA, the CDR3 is TGTGCCAGCAGCTTAGGTTGGGGACAGGGATCCTACGAGCAGTACTTC. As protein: CASSLGWGQGSYEQYF.